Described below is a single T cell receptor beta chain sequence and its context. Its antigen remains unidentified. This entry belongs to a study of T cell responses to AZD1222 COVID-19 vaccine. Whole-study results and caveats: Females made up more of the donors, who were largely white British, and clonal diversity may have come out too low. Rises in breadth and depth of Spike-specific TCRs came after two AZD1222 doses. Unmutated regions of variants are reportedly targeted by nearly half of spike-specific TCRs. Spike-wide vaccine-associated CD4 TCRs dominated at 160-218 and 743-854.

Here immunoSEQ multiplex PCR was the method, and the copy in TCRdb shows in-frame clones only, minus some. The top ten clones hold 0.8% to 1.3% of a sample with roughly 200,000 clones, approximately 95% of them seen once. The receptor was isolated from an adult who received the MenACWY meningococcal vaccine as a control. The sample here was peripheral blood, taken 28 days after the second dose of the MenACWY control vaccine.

In DNA form, the CDR3 reads TGCGCCAGCAGCAAGGGACAACTTAGCAATCAGCCCCAGCATTTT. This codes for CASSKGQLSNQPQHF. The chain uses TRBV5-1 and TRBJ1-5, with TRBD1 as a possible D gene (6 bases). V was trimmed by 4 bases and J by 0 bases, leaving 11 bases between them. Germline V gene sequence: CDR1 SGHRS, CDR2 YFSETQ. This CDR3 region has 15 residues. The variable domain in full, completed from reference TRBV5-1 and TRBJ1-5, reads KAGVTQTPRYLIKTRGQQVTLSCSPISGHRSVSWYQQTPGQGLQFLFEYFSETQRNKGNFPGRFSGRQFSNSRSEMNVSTLELGDSALYLCASSKGQLSNQPQHFGDGTRLSIL.